This entry lists 28 T cell receptor beta chains sequenced from one sample in a study of T cells in Graves' hyperthyroidism and ophthalmopathy. RNA transcripts yielded amplified TCR beta CDR3 regions. HTBI primers were employed in a first-round RT-PCR of the TCR CDR3. TCRdb processed the multiplex PCR reads anew with MiXCR; each CDR3 protein has one entry. The table shows 300,000 to 400,000 distinct CDR3 sequences, with approximately 15% occurring only once. The specimen sequenced was blood. These receptors were obtained from a woman younger than 45 with Graves' hyperthyroidism.

The chain joins TRBV19 to TRBJ2-1, with TRBD1 as a possible D gene (6 bases). Trimming left V 5 bases short and J 1 base short, with 21 bases between. Germline CDR1 reads LNHDA; CDR2 reads SQIVND (reference sequence). The CDR3 consists of 18 residues. The CDR3 spells CASSPRGYLSESYNEQFF. CDR3 DNA: TGTGCCAGTAGTCCCAGGGGCTATTTATCGGAATCCTACAATGAGCAGTTCTTC.

The rearrangement uses TRBV19 and TRBJ1-5; tentative D call: TRBD1 (5 bases). V was shortened by 7 bases and J by 9 bases, with 16 bases between the two germline ends. CDR3 length equals 13 residues. Germline V gene data show CDR1 as LNHDA and CDR2 as SQIVND (reference sequence). CDR3 nucleotide sequence: TGTGCCAGTACCTACGGGGCCTCTCGGCCCCAGCATTTT. This translates into CASTYGASRPQHF.

In regard to this clonotype: A read error may explain this, as a much larger clone is one base away. CDR3 bases: TGTGCCAGCAGCTTTGGATCCGGAGACGGGCAGTACTTC. Translated: CASSFGSGDGQYF. The chain links TRBV11-1 to TRBJ2-7, with D unclear. The CDR3 has 13 amino acids. CDR1 SGHAT and CDR2 FQDESV come from the germline V gene (reference sequence). V lost 3 bases and J lost 9, with 15 bases in between.

The V call is TRBV27, the J call TRBJ1-1; 10 nucleotides line up with TRBD1. J lost 4 bases, V lost 6 bases, and 8 bases had no gene match. Per germline, CDR1 MNHEY and CDR2 SMNVEV (reference sequence). The CDR3 is 15 amino acids. The CDR3 sequence is CASRPGTGASTEAFF. The DNA for the CDR3 is TGTGCCAGCAGGCCTGGGACAGGGGCCTCCACTGAAGCTTTCTTT.

Ten or more counts support this clonotype. CDR3 sequence: CASSSLAGALSDIQYF. CDR3 nucleotides: TGTGCCAGCAGTTCCCTAGCGGGAGCTCTTTCGGACATTCAGTACTTC. J is TRBJ2-4 and V is TRBV27; 10 positions agree with TRBD2. V was clipped by 4 bases and J by 8 bases; unmatched bases: 11. Per germline, CDR1 MNHEY and CDR2 SMNVEV (reference sequence). The CDR3 runs to 16 residues.

This clonotype was detected many times. The chain is built from TRBV30 and TRBJ1-6; TRBD1 might be the D (6 bases). Between the trimmed V and J ends, which lost 1 base and 6 bases, there was a span of 10 bases. Germline values: CDR1 GTSNPN, CDR2 SVGIG (reference sequence). This CDR3 comprises 14 residues. The CDR3 DNA follows: TGTGCCTGGAGTGGACCAGGGGTTAATTCACCCCTCCACTTT. Protein: CAWSGPGVNSPLHF.

This clonotype was observed at least ten times. This chain uses TRBV11-2 with TRBJ2-5, with D possibly TRBD2 on 5 matching bases. The CDR3 is 13 residues long. Germline CDR1 SGHAT, CDR2 FQNNGV. Trimming removed 2 bases from V and 7 bases from J, with 11 bases in between. DNA of the CDR3: TGTGCCAGCAGCTTAAATTTTGCGGGGACCCAGTACTTC. Its protein is CASSLNFAGTQYF.

This clonotype was seen at least ten times. Here the CDR3 DNA reads TGCAGTGCTAGAGGACAGGGGGGAGGTGGCTACACCTTC. Its translation: CSARGQGGGGYTF. The chain joins TRBV20-1 to TRBJ1-2; 9 bases are a match to TRBD1. This CDR3 comprises 13 residues. V dropped 1 base and J dropped 7; count of bases not matched to a gene: 4. Germline V gives CDR1 DFQATT, CDR2 SNEGSKA (reference sequence).

This clonotype showed up just a few times. The chain employs TRBV6-1 and TRBJ1-1; D ambiguous. The V end lost 2 bases, the J end lost 5 bases, and 3 bases lay between the germline ends. This CDR3 contains 11 residues. Germline values: CDR1 MNHNS, CDR2 SASEGT. The CDR3 reads CASSEITEAFF. DNA for the CDR3: TGTGCCAGCAGTGAAATAACTGAAGCTTTCTTT.

V is TRBV28 and J is TRBJ2-1; maybe TRBD2 (5 bases). This CDR3 region has 15 residues. Germline V gene sequence: CDR1 MDHEN, CDR2 SYDVKM. V dropped 2 bases and J dropped 4 bases, with 12 bases sitting between them. The CDR3 sequence: CASSLPGIPYNEQFF. DNA for the CDR3: TGTGCCAGCAGTTTACCGGGAATCCCTTACAATGAGCAGTTCTTC.

This clonotype appeared many times. V is TRBV7-2 and J is TRBJ2-1; no clear D. Trimming took 4 bases from V and 10 from J, leaving 14 bases between them. CDR3 length equals 13 residues. Germline V gene data show CDR1 as SGHTA and CDR2 as FQGNSA. As DNA, the CDR3 is TGTGCCAGCAGCTCCGCTCCACTTCCGGAGCAGTTCTTC. This translates into CASSSAPLPEQFF.

DNA of the CDR3: TGTGCCAGCAGCGGCGGGGACGCAGATACGCAGTATTTT. It yields the protein CASSGGDADTQYF. This chain joins TRBV11-3 and TRBJ2-3; the D gene is possibly TRBD2 (6 bases). There are 13 residues in the CDR3. The germline gives CDR1 SGHNT, CDR2 YENEEA. V gave up 5 bases and J gave up 4 bases, with 10 bases separating them.

This clonotype was counted a few times. The V gene is TRBV20-1, the J gene TRBJ2-1; D is tentatively TRBD1 or TRBD2 (6 bases each). The CDR3 is 13 amino acids. Germline assignment: CDR1 DFQATT and CDR2 SNEGSKA (reference sequence). Trimming left V 6 bases short and J 4 bases short, with 13 bases between. CDR3 amino acids: CSAPRGPYNEQFF. The CDR3 nucleotides are TGCAGTGCCCCACGGGGGCCGTACAATGAGCAGTTCTTC.

This clonotype was seen at least ten times. The rearrangement links TRBV11-2 to TRBJ2-7; 7 nucleotides match TRBD1. Germline loops: CDR1 SGHAT, CDR2 FQNNGV. The V gene end was trimmed by 4 bases and the J gene end by 3 bases; junction bases not matched to a gene: 12. CDR3 length: 16 amino acids. This chain's CDR3 is CASSYGLTGKDYEQYF. The CDR3 DNA reads TGTGCCAGCAGCTATGGGCTGACAGGGAAAGACTACGAGCAGTACTTC.

This clonotype came up many times. The junction departs from the called germline gene at one end, perhaps through a read error. The chain has TRBV20-1 and TRBJ1-5; perhaps TRBD1 as D (5 bases). The CDR3 totals 12 residues. Germline-derived CDR1 and CDR2 are DFQATT and SNEGSKA (reference sequence). The CDR3 is CSGDFPNQPQHF. The CDR3 region has the DNA TGCAGCGGGGACTTTCCGAATCAGCCCCAACATTTT.

The DNA for the CDR3 is TGCAGTGCTACTCGAGACGGCGGGAGGGTTAATGAGCAGTTCTTC. Protein: CSATRDGGRVNEQFF. V gene TRBV20-1 combines with J gene TRBJ2-1; 9 bases fit TRBD2. Losses at the gene ends were 4 bases for V and 7 bases for J; bases not matched to a gene: 11. The CDR3 length is 15 residues. Germline CDR1 DFQATT, CDR2 SNEGSKA (reference sequence).

The chain is built from TRBV27 and TRBJ2-2, with D perhaps TRBD1 or TRBD2 (7 bases each). With 3 bases removed from V and 5 bases from J, the gap between germline ends came to 13 bases. Germline values: CDR1 MNHEY, CDR2 SMNVEV (reference sequence). The CDR3 length is 15 residues. CDR3 sequence: CASSLRQGGTGELFF. The CDR3, as DNA: TGTGCCAGCAGTTTGAGGCAGGGGGGGACCGGGGAGCTGTTTTTT.

This clonotype has ten or more counts. This chain links TRBV20-1 with TRBJ1-1; D is undetermined. CDR1 DFQATT and CDR2 SNEGSKA come from the germline V gene (reference sequence). V lost 0 bases, J lost 1 base, and 9 bases lay in between. The CDR3 spans 14 residues. Here the CDR3 DNA reads TGCAGTGCTAGAGATCTTGAGAGGAACACTGAAGCTTTCTTT. Protein sequence: CSARDLERNTEAFF.

This clonotype was picked up a small number of times. The chain links TRBV30 to TRBJ2-3; 8 nucleotides align to TRBD2. With 3 bases clipped from V and 8 bases from J, the junction kept 10 bases outside the gene matches. Germline V CDR1 and CDR2: GTSNPN, SVGIG (reference sequence). This CDR3 region has 14 residues. The CDR3 sequence: CAWRVAGGVGTQYF. The CDR3 bases are TGTGCCTGGAGGGTGGCGGGAGGAGTAGGTACGCAGTATTTT.

The chain joins TRBV7-6 to TRBJ2-2; D ambiguous. CDR1 SGHVS and CDR2 FNYEAQ come from the germline V gene. V lost 1 base, J lost 4 bases, and 7 bases lay in between. CDR3 length: 14 amino acids. CDR3: CASSLDRATGELFF. CDR3 coding DNA: TGTGCCAGCAGCTTAGACCGGGCCACCGGGGAGCTGTTTTTT.

This clonotype came up many times. CDR3 nucleotides: TGTGCCAGCAGTTTCACGCCGGGAGCTGAAGCTTTCTTT. It is translated as CASSFTPGAEAFF. The chain combines TRBV6-1 with TRBJ1-1; no reliable D call. V lost 5 bases and J 6 bases, leaving 13 bases between the germline ends. CDR3 length: 13 residues. CDR1 is MNHNS, CDR2 SASEGT, per germline.

This clonotype has at least ten counts. CDR3 sequence (DNA): TGTGCCAGCAGTTCAAGAACGTTCCCCGTCCCCTACAATGAGCAGTTCTTC. It is translated as CASSSRTFPVPYNEQFF. The J gene is TRBJ2-1, the V gene TRBV28; D remains unclear. Germline lookup yields CDR1 MDHEN and CDR2 SYDVKM. The CDR3 has 17 amino acids. Trimming left V 4 bases short and J 2 bases short, with 18 bases between.

This clonotype was observed at least ten times. The rearrangement joins TRBV10-2 to TRBJ1-1, with D hard to call. Trimming took off 0 bases at V and 6 bases at J, with 14 bases between the two ends. Germline CDR1 and CDR2: WSHSY and SAAADI. The CDR3 extends over 15 amino acids. Written as DNA, the CDR3 is TGCGCCAGCAGTGAGTCGATGGTGGGAACCGCTGAAGCTTTCTTT. This gives the protein CASSESMVGTAEAFF.

This clonotype was detected many times. The chain employs TRBV3-1 and TRBJ2-7, with D tentatively TRBD1 (6 bases). The germline gives CDR1 LGHDT, CDR2 YNNKEL (reference sequence). The CDR3 is 14 residues long. V lost 4 bases, J lost 3 bases, and 13 bases lay in between. CDR3 sequence reads: CASSPRDTYYEQYF. The CDR3, as DNA: TGTGCCAGCAGCCCCCGGGACACATACTACGAGCAGTACTTC.

The V call is TRBV4-1, the J call TRBJ2-1, with a possible D match to TRBD2 (5 bases). CDR3 length equals 13 residues. Germline V lookup: CDR1 MGHRA, CDR2 YSYEKL. V lost 1 base to trimming and J lost 9 bases, with 10 bases between them. The CDR3 here is CASSQGLAIEQFF. In nucleotides, the CDR3 is TGCGCCAGCAGCCAAGGGCTAGCTATTGAGCAGTTCTTC.

CDR3 in DNA: TGCGCCAGCGGAGCCCTAGCGGCCTCCTACGAGCAGTACTTC. Amino acids: CASGALAASYEQYF. V and J are TRBV5-1 and TRBJ2-7, with TRBD2 matching 7 bases. The CDR3 consists of 14 residues. V shed 7 bases and J 0 bases; nucleotides not matched to a gene: 7. Germline CDR1 reads SGHRS; CDR2 reads YFSETQ.

In its sample, this clonotype was seen a few times. This chain connects TRBV5-6 to TRBJ2-5; 11 nucleotides align to TRBD2. The junction had 13 bases not matched to a gene; V was cut back by 0 bases and J by 3 bases. Germline-derived CDR1 and CDR2 are SGHDT and YYEEEE. CDR3 size: 19 residues. CDR3 region: CASSLAGTLGTSGEETQYF. CDR3 nucleotides: TGTGCCAGCAGCTTGGCGGGGACCCTTGGGACTAGCGGAGAAGAGACCCAGTACTTC.

The rearrangement uses TRBV6-2 or TRBV6-3 and TRBJ1-6; D remains unclear. Germline values: CDR1 MNHEY, CDR2 SVGEGT. This CDR3 spans 13 amino acids. V gave up 6 bases and J gave up 7 bases, with 10 bases separating them. The CDR3 sequence is CASRLTANSPLHF. The CDR3 DNA reads TGTGCCAGCAGACTCACAGCAAATTCACCCCTCCACTTT.